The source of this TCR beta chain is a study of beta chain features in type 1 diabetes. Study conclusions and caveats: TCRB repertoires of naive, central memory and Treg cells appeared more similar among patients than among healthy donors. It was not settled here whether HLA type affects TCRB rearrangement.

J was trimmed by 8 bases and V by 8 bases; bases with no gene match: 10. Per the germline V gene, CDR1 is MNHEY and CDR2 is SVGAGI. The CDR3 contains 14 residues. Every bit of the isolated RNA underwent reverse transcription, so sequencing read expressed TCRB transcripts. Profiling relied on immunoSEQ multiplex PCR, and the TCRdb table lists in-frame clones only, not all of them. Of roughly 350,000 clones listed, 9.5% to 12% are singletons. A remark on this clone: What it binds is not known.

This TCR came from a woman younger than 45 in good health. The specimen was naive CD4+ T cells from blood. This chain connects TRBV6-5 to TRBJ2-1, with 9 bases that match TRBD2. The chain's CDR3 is CASHSGRIGDEQFF. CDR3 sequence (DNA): TGTGCCAGCCATAGCGGGAGAATAGGCGATGAGCAGTTCTTC.